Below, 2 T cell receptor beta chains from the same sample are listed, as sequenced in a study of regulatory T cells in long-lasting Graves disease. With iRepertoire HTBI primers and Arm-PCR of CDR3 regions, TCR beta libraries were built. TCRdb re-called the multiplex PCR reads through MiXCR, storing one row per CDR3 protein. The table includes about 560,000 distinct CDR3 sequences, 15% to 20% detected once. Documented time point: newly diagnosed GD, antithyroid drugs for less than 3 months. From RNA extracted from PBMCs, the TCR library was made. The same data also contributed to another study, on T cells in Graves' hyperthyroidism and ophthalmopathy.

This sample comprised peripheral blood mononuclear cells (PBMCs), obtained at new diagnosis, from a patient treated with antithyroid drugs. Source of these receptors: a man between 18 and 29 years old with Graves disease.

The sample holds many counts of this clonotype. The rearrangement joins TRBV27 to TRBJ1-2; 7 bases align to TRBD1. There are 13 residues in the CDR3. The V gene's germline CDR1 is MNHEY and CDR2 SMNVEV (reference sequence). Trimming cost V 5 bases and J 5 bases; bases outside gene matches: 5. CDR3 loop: CASSLTGTYGYTF. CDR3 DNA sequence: TGTGCCAGCAGTCTGACAGGGACTTATGGCTACACCTTC.

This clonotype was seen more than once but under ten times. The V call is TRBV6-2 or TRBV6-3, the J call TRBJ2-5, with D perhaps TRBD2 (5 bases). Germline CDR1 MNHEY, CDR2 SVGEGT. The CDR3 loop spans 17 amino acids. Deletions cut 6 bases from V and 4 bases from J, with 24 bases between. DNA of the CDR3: TGTGCCAGCAGCAGAACAGTTCGCCGGGTTGGAGGAGAGACCCAGTACTTC. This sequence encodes CASSRTVRRVGGETQYF.